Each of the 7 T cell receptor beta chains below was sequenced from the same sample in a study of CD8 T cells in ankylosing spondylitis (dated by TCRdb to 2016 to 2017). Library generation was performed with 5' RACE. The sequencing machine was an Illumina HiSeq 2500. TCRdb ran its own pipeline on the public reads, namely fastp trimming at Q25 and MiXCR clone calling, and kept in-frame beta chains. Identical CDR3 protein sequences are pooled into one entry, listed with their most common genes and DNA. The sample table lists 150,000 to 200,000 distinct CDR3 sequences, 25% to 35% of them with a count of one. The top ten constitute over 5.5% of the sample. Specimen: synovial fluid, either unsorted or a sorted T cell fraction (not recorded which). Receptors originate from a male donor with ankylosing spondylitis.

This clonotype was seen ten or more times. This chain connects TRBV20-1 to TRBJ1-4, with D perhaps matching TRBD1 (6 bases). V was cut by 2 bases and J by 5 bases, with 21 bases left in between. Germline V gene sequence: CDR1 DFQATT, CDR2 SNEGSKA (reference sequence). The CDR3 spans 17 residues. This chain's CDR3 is CSARPLAPRGLNEKLFF. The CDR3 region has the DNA TGCAGTGCTAGACCCCTGGCCCCCAGGGGTTTGAATGAAAAACTGTTTTTT.

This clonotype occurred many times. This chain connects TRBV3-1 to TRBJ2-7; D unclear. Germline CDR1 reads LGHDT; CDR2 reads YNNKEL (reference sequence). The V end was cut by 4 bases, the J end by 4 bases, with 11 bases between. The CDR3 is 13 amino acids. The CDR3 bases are TGTGCCAGCAGCCCTCCCGGACGTTACGAGCAGTACTTC. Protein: CASSPPGRYEQYF.

DNA of the CDR3: TGCGCCAGCAACGGACAGGGGGGGGAGACCCAGTACTTC. Translating gives CASNGQGGETQYF. This chain connects TRBV5-1 to TRBJ2-5, with 10 bases identical to TRBD1. Germline loops: CDR1 SGHRS, CDR2 YFSETQ. The CDR3 consists of 13 residues. Trimming removed 6 bases from V and 5 bases from J; junction bases left unmatched: 4.

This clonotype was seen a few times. CDR3 amino acids: CASSLSRNQPQHF. CDR3 DNA sequence: TGTGCCAGCAGCTTAAGTCGCAATCAGCCCCAGCATTTT. V is TRBV7-2 and J is TRBJ1-5; D is uncertain. Germline CDR1 SGHTA, CDR2 FQGNSA. The CDR3 is made up of 13 amino acids. Between the trimmed V and J ends, which lost 2 bases and 2 bases, there was a span of 4 bases.

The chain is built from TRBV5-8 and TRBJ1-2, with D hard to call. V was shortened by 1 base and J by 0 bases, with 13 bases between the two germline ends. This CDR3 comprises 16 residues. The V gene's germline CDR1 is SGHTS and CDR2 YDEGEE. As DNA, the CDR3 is TGTGCCAGCAGCTTGCGCCAGGTAGTGGCTAACTATGGCTACACCTTC. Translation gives CASSLRQVVANYGYTF.

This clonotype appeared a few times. The CDR3 region is CSAGLAGGPFTGELFF. Here the CDR3 DNA reads TGCAGTGCGGGGCTAGCGGGAGGGCCTTTCACCGGGGAGCTGTTTTTT. V usage is TRBV20-1 and J usage is TRBJ2-2; TRBD2 matches 12 bases. The CDR3 has 16 residues. Germline V gene sequence: CDR1 DFQATT, CDR2 SNEGSKA (reference sequence). Trimming at V came to 6 bases and at J to 4 bases, leaving 9 bases not matched to a gene.

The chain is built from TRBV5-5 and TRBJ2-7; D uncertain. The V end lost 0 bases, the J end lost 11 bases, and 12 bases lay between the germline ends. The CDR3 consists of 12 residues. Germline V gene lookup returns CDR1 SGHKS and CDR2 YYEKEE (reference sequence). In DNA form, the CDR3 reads TGTGCCAGCAGCTTGGATTCCCCGCGTGAGTACTTC. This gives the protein CASSLDSPREYF.